This record looks at one T cell receptor (beta chain) sequence and its context. The entry originates in a study of blood T cell repertoires in COVID-19. The overall study: COVID-19 samples, acute and convalescent, were from the United States, Italy and Spain. PBMCs, B-cell-depleted T cells, or T cells provided the cDNA or gDNA that made up the material.

Original processing methods: Reference gene primer amplification gave nucleated cell count estimates. The table came from immunoSEQ multiplex PCR; TCRdb's copy has only in-frame clones and leaves some out. From that table come the V and J calls and clone size; the DNA was used to work out D and trimming. The sample contains about 180,000 clones, 80% to 85% of which appear only once. The V gene end was trimmed by 5 bases and the J gene end by 4 bases; junction bases not matched to a gene: 3. Germline V gene data show CDR1 as GTSNPN and CDR2 as SVGIG (reference sequence). The CDR3 runs 13 residues. Seattle-derived patients entered the study during active infection and were followed longitudinally.

The genes are TRBV30 and TRBJ2-1; 9 bases line up with TRBD2. This sequence originates from a woman older than 75 with COVID-19, enrolled during active disease. Sequenced material: peripheral blood. CDR3 in DNA: TGTGCCTGGGACGCGGGGGGGTACAATGAGCAGTTCTTC. This gives the protein CAWDAGGYNEQFF. Based on the CDR3 plus reference TRBV30 and TRBJ2-1, the full variable domain is SQTIHQWPATLVQPVGSPLSLECTVEGTSNPNLYWYRQAAGRGLQLLFYSVGIGQISSEVPQNLSASRPQDRQFILSSKKLLLSDSGFYLCAWDAGGYNEQFFGPGTRLTVL.